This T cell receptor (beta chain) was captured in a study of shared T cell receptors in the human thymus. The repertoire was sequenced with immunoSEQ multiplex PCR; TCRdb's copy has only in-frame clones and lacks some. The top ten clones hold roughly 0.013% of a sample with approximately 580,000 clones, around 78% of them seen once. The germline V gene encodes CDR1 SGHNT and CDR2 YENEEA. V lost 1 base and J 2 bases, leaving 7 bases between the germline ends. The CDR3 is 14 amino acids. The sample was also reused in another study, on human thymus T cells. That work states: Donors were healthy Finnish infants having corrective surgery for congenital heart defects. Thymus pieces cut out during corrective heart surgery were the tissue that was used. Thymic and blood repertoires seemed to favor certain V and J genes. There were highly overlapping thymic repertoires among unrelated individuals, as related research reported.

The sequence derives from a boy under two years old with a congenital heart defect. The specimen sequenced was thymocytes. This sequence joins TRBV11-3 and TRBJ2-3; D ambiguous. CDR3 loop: CASSLGGYTDTQYF. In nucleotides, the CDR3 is TGTGCCAGCAGCTTAGGAGGATACACAGATACGCAGTATTTT.